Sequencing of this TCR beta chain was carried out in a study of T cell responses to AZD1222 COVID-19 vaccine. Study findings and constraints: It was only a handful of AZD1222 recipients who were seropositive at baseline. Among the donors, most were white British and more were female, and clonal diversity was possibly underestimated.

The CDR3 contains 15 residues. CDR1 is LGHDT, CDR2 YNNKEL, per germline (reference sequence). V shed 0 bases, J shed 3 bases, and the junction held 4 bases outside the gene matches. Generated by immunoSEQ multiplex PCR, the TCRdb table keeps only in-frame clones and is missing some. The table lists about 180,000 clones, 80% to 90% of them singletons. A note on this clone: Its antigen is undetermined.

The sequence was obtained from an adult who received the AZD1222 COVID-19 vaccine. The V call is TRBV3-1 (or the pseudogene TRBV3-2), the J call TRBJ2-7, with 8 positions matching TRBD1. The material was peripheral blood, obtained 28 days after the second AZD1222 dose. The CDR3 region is CASSQEQGAHYEQYF. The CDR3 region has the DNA TGTGCCAGCAGCCAAGAGCAGGGGGCCCACTACGAGCAGTACTTC.